This T cell receptor beta chain was obtained from a study of beta chain features in type 1 diabetes. Via CD45RO/CCR7/CD25/CD127/CD95/CD27, cells of the CD4+ naive, central memory, regulatory and stem cell-like memory subsets were sorted. This clone was observed a few times. No antigen is known for it. Study-level findings and limits: Across all four CD4+ subsets, people with type 1 diabetes showed modestly shorter TCRB CDR3s. More deletions and fewer insertions at VDJ junctions were found in patients with type 1 diabetes. Cells expressing TCR highly could be over-represented by cDNA sequencing.

Germline assignment: CDR1 MNHEY and CDR2 SVGAGI. The CDR3 runs 16 residues. J gave up 1 base and V 0 bases, and 5 bases lay outside the gene matches. As every portion of the isolated RNA was reverse transcribed, the sequencing read expressed TCRB transcripts. The data were produced by immunoSEQ multiplex PCR, yet TCRdb's version contains in-frame clones alone and is incomplete. The profile covers around 260,000 clones, with approximately 25% appearing a single time and 0.012% taken by the ten largest. This TCR was recovered from a woman aged 25 to 39 with type 1 diabetes. Sequenced input: naive CD4+ T cells from blood. The chain combines TRBV6-5 with TRBJ2-5; 7 bases align to TRBD1. In DNA form, the CDR3 reads TGTGCCAGCAGTTACTCAAGGACAGGAATCCAAGAGACCCAGTACTTC. Protein sequence: CASSYSRTGIQETQYF.